The next 25 T cell receptor beta chains were all read from a single sample in a study of blood T cell repertoires in COVID-19. Generated by immunoSEQ multiplex PCR, the TCRdb table keeps only in-frame clones and is missing some. The table includes a few hundred thousand clones, roughly 87% detected once. The sequenced sample was PBMCs or T cells enriched from blood (not recorded which). The receptors were sampled from a woman in her twenties or thirties who had recovered from COVID-19.

This clone was picked up one time. V is TRBV7-2 and J is TRBJ2-3; TRBD2 might be the D (7 bases). Germline V gives CDR1 SGHTA, CDR2 FQGNSA. CDR3 size: 15 residues. V shed 0 bases and J shed 1 base, with 8 bases lying between them. CDR3 amino acids: CASSLAGGRTDTQYF. The CDR3 DNA is TGTGCCAGCAGCTTAGCGGGGGGGCGCACAGATACGCAGTATTTT. Full variable domain (missing parts from reference TRBV7-2 and TRBJ2-3): GAGVSQSPSNKVTEKGKDVELRCDPISGHTALYWYRQSLGQGLEFLIYFQGNSAPDKSGLPSDRFSAERTGGSVSTLTIQRTQQEDSAVYLCASSLAGGRTDTQYFGPGTRLTVL.

The chain carries TRBV6-1 and TRBJ1-3; perhaps TRBD1 as D (5 bases). Per germline, CDR1 MNHNS and CDR2 SASEGT. The CDR3 covers 15 residues. The V gene lost 2 bases and the J gene lost 2 bases, with 10 bases spanning the gap. The CDR3: CASSEQGYPGNTIYF. Here the CDR3 DNA reads TGTGCCAGCAGTGAACAGGGTTACCCTGGAAACACCATATATTTT.

The V call is TRBV5-1, the J call TRBJ1-2; perhaps TRBD1 as D (6 bases). CDR1 and CDR2 from the germline V gene are SGHRS and YFSETQ. The V gene lost 3 bases and the J gene lost 5 bases, with 17 bases spanning the gap. CDR3 length: 15 amino acids. The CDR3 reads CASSSADGGGYGYTF. As DNA, the CDR3 is TGCGCCAGCAGCTCGGCCGATGGGGGCGGGTATGGCTACACCTTC. The variable domain in full, completed from reference TRBV5-1 and TRBJ1-2, reads KAGVTQTPRYLIKTRGQQVTLSCSPISGHRSVSWYQQTPGQGLQFLFEYFSETQRNKGNFPGRFSGRQFSNSRSEMNVSTLELGDSALYLCASSSADGGGYGYTFGSGTRLTVV.

This clone was seen only once. The chain couples TRBV24-1 to TRBJ2-2; 9 nucleotides align to TRBD1. CDR1 and CDR2 (germline): KGHDR, SFDVKD. This CDR3 contains 15 residues. Trimming cost V 5 bases and J 6 bases; bases outside gene matches: 6. CDR3 nucleotide sequence: TGTGCCACCAGTGTCAGGGACAGGGACGCCGGGGAGCTGTTTTTT. Translation gives CATSVRDRDAGELFF.

The chain couples TRBV15 to TRBJ1-2; D is unresolved. Trimming took 4 bases from V and 4 from J, leaving 7 bases between them. Germline V lookup: CDR1 LNHNV, CDR2 YYDKDF (reference sequence). The CDR3 is 12 amino acids. CDR3 nucleotide sequence: TGTGCCACCAGCACCTCAGGCTATGGCTACACCTTC. This translates into CATSTSGYGYTF. The full variable domain, in which reference TRBV15 and TRBJ1-2 provide the parts outside the CDR3, is DAMVIQNPRYQVTQFGKPVTLSCSQTLNHNVMYWYQQKSSQAPKLLFHYYDKDFNNEADTPDNFQSRRPNTSFCFLDIRSPGLGDTAMYLCATSTSGYGYTFGSGTRLTVV.

This clone was recorded only once. The chain employs TRBV5-6 and TRBJ2-1; TRBD2 aligns across 8 bases. With 4 bases clipped from V and 0 bases from J, the junction kept 3 bases outside the gene matches. Germline loops: CDR1 SGHDT, CDR2 YYEEEE. The CDR3 length is 15 residues. The CDR3 region is CASSAGGFSYNEQFF. CDR3 DNA: TGTGCCAGCAGCGCGGGGGGTTTCTCCTACAATGAGCAGTTCTTC.

The genes are TRBV7-9 and TRBJ1-5, with D unclear. In germline, CDR1 is SEHNR, CDR2 FQNEAQ (reference sequence). Trimming removed 5 bases from V and 0 bases from J, with 17 bases in between. The CDR3 runs to 17 residues. CDR3 loop: CASSPGEATYSNQPQHF. CDR3 in DNA: TGTGCCAGCAGCCCTGGCGAGGCCACTTATAGCAATCAGCCCCAGCATTTT.

Comment on this clone: Distinct nucleotide sequences in the sample also encode this CDR3. This chain uses TRBV28 with TRBJ1-5, with TRBD1 identical over 7 bases. CDR3 length equals 14 residues. Germline assignment: CDR1 MDHEN and CDR2 SYDVKM. J gave up 3 bases and V 7 bases, and 6 bases lay outside the gene matches. CDR3: CASTLTGNNQPQHF. The CDR3 DNA reads TGTGCCAGCACCTTGACAGGGAACAATCAGCCCCAGCATTTT.

Note on this clone: Additional DNA sequences in this sample encode the identical CDR3. V is TRBV28 and J is TRBJ2-3, with 9 bases aligning to TRBD2. This CDR3 spans 15 amino acids. With 6 bases clipped from V and 0 bases from J, the junction kept 4 bases outside the gene matches. Per germline, CDR1 MDHEN and CDR2 SYDVKM. CDR3 sequence (DNA): TGTGCCAGCAGGGGAGCGGGGGGCAGCACAGATACGCAGTATTTT. Its translation is CASRGAGGSTDTQYF.

This chain uses TRBV11-3 with TRBJ2-3; 7 nucleotides agree with TRBD1. Per germline, CDR1 SGHNT and CDR2 YENEEA. The CDR3 extends over 17 amino acids. V lost 4 bases, J lost 11 bases, and 21 bases stayed unmatched. The CDR3 reads CASSSGQVRNPRKGQYF. CDR3 nucleotides: TGTGCCAGCAGCTCCGGACAGGTAAGGAACCCAAGGAAAGGGCAGTATTTT.

The chain couples TRBV29-1 to TRBJ2-5; 9 bases are shared with TRBD1. The CDR3 is 15 amino acids. V shed 3 bases, J shed 5 bases, and the junction held 10 bases outside the gene matches. Germline loops: CDR1 SQVTM, CDR2 ANQGSEA. DNA of the CDR3: TGCAGCGTTGACCCGGGACAGGGCCACCGGGAGACCCAGTACTTC. Translated: CSVDPGQGHRETQYF.

This clone has only one observation. The rearrangement links TRBV2 to TRBJ2-5; D uncertain. Germline CDR1 SNHLY, CDR2 FYNNEI. Trimming shortened V by 6 bases and J by 0 bases, and 8 bases separated the two germline ends. CDR3 size: 13 residues. The CDR3 DNA reads as TGTGCCAGCAGGGAACACTACCAAGAGACCCAGTACTTC. Amino acid sequence: CASREHYQETQYF. Full variable domain (outside the CDR3, taken from reference TRBV2 and TRBJ2-5): EPEVTQTPSHQVTQMGQEVILRCVPISNHLYFYWYRQILGQKVEFLVSFYNNEISEKSEIFDDQFSVERPDGSNFTLKIRSTKLEDSAMYFCASREHYQETQYFGPGTRLLVL.

The rearrangement joins TRBV28 to TRBJ1-5; maybe TRBD1 (5 bases). V lost 8 bases and J lost 2, with 10 bases in between. The CDR3 runs 13 residues. Germline V gene lookup returns CDR1 MDHEN and CDR2 SYDVKM. CDR3: CASQGFGNQPQHF. The DNA for the CDR3 is TGTGCCAGCCAGGGCTTTGGCAATCAGCCCCAGCATTTT.

The rearrangement uses TRBV2 and TRBJ2-2, with D possibly being TRBD2 (6 bases). This CDR3 is 16 amino acids long. V lost 4 bases and J lost 0, with 12 bases in between. Germline CDR1 is SNHLY and CDR2 is FYNNEI. The CDR3, as DNA: TGTGCCAGCAGTGGCGATAGCGGAACGAACACCGGGGAGCTGTTTTTT. Translated: CASSGDSGTNTGELFF.

This chain joins TRBV3-1 (or the pseudogene TRBV3-2) and TRBJ2-1; 9 bases map to TRBD2. Germline V CDR1 and CDR2: LGHDT, YNNKEL (reference sequence). V shed 0 bases and J 15 bases; nucleotides not matched to a gene: 6. This CDR3 spans 13 amino acids. The CDR3 DNA reads as TGTGCCAGCAGCCAAGATCCGGGACTAGCTTCGTTCTTC. It translates to CASSQDPGLASFF.

The chain couples TRBV6-5 to TRBJ1-2; D is perhaps TRBD1 (5 bases). This CDR3 is 13 amino acids long. Germline CDR1 and CDR2: MNHEY and SVGAGI. Trimming took 7 bases from V and 2 from J, leaving 11 bases between them. CDR3 DNA sequence: TGTGCCAGCACAAGACAGCCGAACTATGGCTACACCTTC. Amino acid sequence: CASTRQPNYGYTF.

The rearrangement uses TRBV19 and TRBJ2-1; TRBD2 is a possible D gene (6 bases). The CDR3 spans 14 residues. Germline V gives CDR1 LNHDA, CDR2 SQIVND (reference sequence). The V and J ends lost 3 bases and 1 base respectively, with 7 bases between them. The CDR3 coding sequence is TGTGCCAGTAGTATGGAGGGATCCTACAATGAGCAGTTCTTC. This sequence encodes CASSMEGSYNEQFF.

The chain links TRBV28 to TRBJ1-6; TRBD1 is a possible D gene (5 bases). The CDR3 contains 13 residues. Germline assignment: CDR1 MDHEN and CDR2 SYDVKM. Trimming took off 3 bases at V and 10 bases at J, with 10 bases between the two ends. DNA of the CDR3: TGTGCCAGCAGTTTTCGGGGGAGATCACCCCTCCACTTT. Translating gives CASSFRGRSPLHF.

The V gene is TRBV24-1, the J gene TRBJ2-3; TRBD2 matches at 9 bases. V lost 5 bases and J lost 4; bases outside the gene matches: 9. The germline V gene encodes CDR1 KGHDR and CDR2 SFDVKD. The CDR3 consists of 16 residues. CDR3 bases: TGTGCCACCAGTGGTCCAGCGGGGGGTGGTCCAGATACGCAGTATTTT. Translating it yields CATSGPAGGGPDTQYF.

This clone was seen once. This chain links TRBV6-5 with TRBJ1-6; 7 positions agree with TRBD1. V was pared by 6 bases and J by 6 bases, with 8 bases of the junction left unmatched. This CDR3 has 15 residues. Germline CDR1 is MNHEY and CDR2 is SVGAGI. CDR3 in amino acids: CASRSLGQINSPLHF. CDR3 coding DNA: TGTGCCAGCAGATCGCTGGGACAGATTAATTCACCCCTCCACTTT.

This clone has ten or more counts. This sample includes further DNA sequences coding for the same CDR3. The rearrangement uses TRBV10-3 and TRBJ1-5; D call uncertain. Germline assignment: CDR1 ENHRY and CDR2 SYGVKD. The CDR3 consists of 13 residues. V was shortened by 3 bases and J by 2 bases, with 5 bases between the two germline ends. CDR3 protein: CAISDPGNQPQHF. The CDR3, as DNA: TGTGCCATCAGTGATCCGGGCAATCAGCCCCAGCATTTT.

This CDR3 is CASRPDRPNTGELFF. The CDR3 DNA is TGTGCCAGCAGACCCGACAGGCCGAACACCGGGGAGCTGTTTTTT. The V call is TRBV3-1 (or the pseudogene TRBV3-2), the J call TRBJ2-2, with D perhaps TRBD1 (6 bases). The ends were cut back, 6 bases at V and 0 bases at J, with 11 bases in the middle. From germline, CDR1 is LGHDT and CDR2 YNNKEL (reference sequence). There are 15 residues in the CDR3.

This clone was seen a single time. The V gene is TRBV4-1, the J gene TRBJ2-5; 9 bases are shared with TRBD2. There are 17 residues in the CDR3. Germline assignment: CDR1 MGHRA and CDR2 YSYEKL. Trimming at V came to 0 bases and at J to 5 bases, leaving 10 bases not matched to a gene. The CDR3 sequence is CASSQERSSGARETQYF. CDR3 sequence (DNA): TGCGCCAGCAGCCAAGAAAGATCTAGCGGGGCCAGGGAGACCCAGTACTTC.

This clone came up a few times. The rearrangement uses TRBV10-3 and TRBJ2-7, with 7 bases identical to TRBD1. The CDR3 extends over 14 amino acids. The ends lost 2 bases at V and 2 bases at J; junction bases unmatched: 3. Germline CDR1 ENHRY, CDR2 SYGVKD. CDR3 in amino acids: CAISEPDRTYEQYF. CDR3 in DNA: TGTGCCATCAGTGAGCCGGACAGGACCTACGAGCAGTACTTC.

This clone occurred a few times. This chain uses TRBV5-1 with TRBJ1-2; tentative D call: TRBD1 (6 bases). The germline CDR1 and CDR2 sequences are SGHRS and YFSETQ. The V end lost 4 bases, the J end lost 10 bases, and 17 bases lay between the germline ends. The CDR3 spans 13 residues. The CDR3 DNA is TGCGCCAGCAGCAAACGGGACACCCATTCCTACACCTTC. Its translation is CASSKRDTHSYTF.